These 20 T cell receptor beta chains originate from one sample sequenced in a study of cytomegalovirus exposure and HLA in healthy donors. The PCR ran on 60 Vbeta and 13 Jbeta primers. Here immunoSEQ multiplex PCR was the method, and the copy in TCRdb shows in-frame clones only, minus some. The sample carries under 200,000 clones, about 72% recorded once. Sequencing input: PBMCs. The receptors come from a man aged 30 to 39 in good health and CMV-seropositive.

The gene calls are TRBV2 and TRBJ2-5, with 11 positions matching TRBD2. CDR3 length: 13 amino acids. The junction had 5 bases not matched to a gene; V was cut back by 9 bases and J by 5 bases. From germline, CDR1 is SNHLY and CDR2 FYNNEI. CDR3: CASSTSGVETQYF. CDR3 nucleotides: TGTGCCAGTTCGACTAGCGGGGTGGAGACCCAGTACTTC.

This sequence joins TRBV4-3 and TRBJ2-6, with 8 bases that match TRBD2. This CDR3 is 18 amino acids long. Germline trimming cut 0 bases from V and 1 base from J; bases unmatched to any gene: 5. Per the germline V gene, CDR1 is LGHNA and CDR2 is YSLEER. For the CDR3, the DNA is TGCGCCAGCAGCCAAGAGGCCGGGAGGGATTCTGGGGCCAACGTCCTGACTTTC. Translated, it gives CASSQEAGRDSGANVLTF.

The CDR3 is CASSPSEAYEQYF. For the CDR3, the DNA is TGTGCCAGCAGCCCTAGCGAGGCCTACGAGCAGTACTTC. V usage is TRBV7-6 and J usage is TRBJ2-7, with a tentative D call TRBD2 (6 bases). This CDR3 has 13 residues. The V gene's germline CDR1 is SGHVS and CDR2 FNYEAQ. The ends were cut back, 5 bases at V and 2 bases at J, with 10 bases in the middle.

The chain joins TRBV15 to TRBJ2-5, with D possibly matching TRBD2 (5 bases). Germline V gene data show CDR1 as LNHNV and CDR2 as YYDKDF (reference sequence). V was cut by 5 bases and J by 1 base, with 11 bases left in between. The length of the CDR3 is 14 residues. CDR3 DNA sequence: TGTGCCACCAGCTTTCACCGGGGCCAAGAGACCCAGTACTTC. Translated: CATSFHRGQETQYF.

The chain couples TRBV7-9 to TRBJ2-5; 10 nucleotides line up with TRBD1. The trim removed 5 bases at V and 1 base at J, leaving 7 bases unmatched. Looked up from germline, CDR1 is SEHNR and CDR2 is FQNEAQ (reference sequence). This CDR3 has 16 residues. Here the CDR3 DNA reads TGTGCCAGCAGCCGAGGACAGGGGGTAGGCCAAGAGACCCAGTACTTC. Its protein is CASSRGQGVGQETQYF.

This chain links TRBV28 with TRBJ2-7; TRBD1 matches 8 bases. The CDR3 runs to 15 residues. The V and J ends lost 4 bases and 1 base, in that order; junction bases with no gene match: 6. CDR1 is MDHEN and CDR2 is SYDVKM in the germline V gene. This CDR3 is CASSSQTGASYEQYF. The DNA of the CDR3 is TGTGCCAGCAGTTCACAGACAGGGGCTTCCTACGAGCAGTACTTC.

This chain uses TRBV7-6 with TRBJ2-5; 11 bases map to TRBD2. CDR1 SGHVS and CDR2 FNYEAQ come from the germline V gene. With 5 bases clipped from V and 1 base from J, the junction kept 9 bases outside the gene matches. This CDR3 comprises 17 residues. The CDR3 coding sequence is TGTGCCAGCAGCCCACCCGGGACTAGCGGAATCCAAGAGACCCAGTACTTC. Translating it yields CASSPPGTSGIQETQYF.

The genes are TRBV18 and TRBJ1-1; D is perhaps TRBD1 (5 bases). This CDR3 is built from 15 residues. Per the germline V gene, CDR1 is KGHSH and CDR2 is LQKENI. V was clipped by 5 bases and J by 3 bases, with 16 bases between them. The CDR3 DNA reads as TGTGCCAGCTCAAAGGGCGGGGGTGGCGACACTGAAGCTTTCTTT. This encodes CASSKGGGGDTEAFF.

V and J are TRBV7-3 and TRBJ2-1, with D maybe TRBD1 (6 bases). The CDR3 spans 12 residues. Germline V gene lookup returns CDR1 SGHTA and CDR2 FQGTGA. V lost 4 bases, J lost 10 bases, and 11 bases lay in between. CDR3 nucleotide sequence: TGTGCCAGCAGCTCAGTAGGGGGAGAGCAGTTCTTC. Protein product: CASSSVGGEQFF.

The V gene is TRBV18, the J gene TRBJ2-7; the match to TRBD1 covers 8 bases. With 4 bases clipped from V and 0 bases from J, the junction kept 5 bases outside the gene matches. The CDR3 spans 15 residues. Germline V gene sequence: CDR1 KGHSH, CDR2 LQKENI. The CDR3 DNA sequence: TGTGCCAGCTCACTTGGGACAGGCAACTCCTACGAGCAGTACTTC. It translates to CASSLGTGNSYEQYF.

The J gene is TRBJ2-5, the V gene TRBV7-2; TRBD2 matches at 7 bases. The CDR3 runs 17 residues. The V gene end was trimmed by 5 bases and the J gene end by 5 bases; junction bases not matched to a gene: 17. CDR1 and CDR2 (germline): SGHTA, FQGNSA. The CDR3 nucleotides read TGTGCCAGCAGCCCAGTAGCGGGCATGCGTTTTGGGGAGACCCAGTACTTC. Translation: CASSPVAGMRFGETQYF.

This chain connects TRBV6-5 to TRBJ2-7, with D possibly TRBD2 on 6 matching bases. The CDR3 is 14 residues long. The germline V gene encodes CDR1 MNHEY and CDR2 SVGAGI. The germline V and J ends were trimmed by 0 bases and 2 bases, with 8 bases remaining between them. The CDR3 sequence is CASSYSGLTYEQYF. For the CDR3, the DNA is TGTGCCAGCAGTTACTCGGGACTGACCTACGAGCAGTACTTC.

The chain is built from TRBV6-1 and TRBJ2-2; TRBD2 aligns across 7 bases. V gave up 6 bases and J gave up 1 base; unmatched junction bases: 2. CDR3 length equals 14 residues. Germline values: CDR1 MNHNS, CDR2 SASEGT. CDR3 amino acids: CASSTGGNTGELFF. Written as DNA, the CDR3 is TGTGCCAGCAGCACGGGGGGGAACACCGGGGAGCTGTTTTTT.

The V and J genes are TRBV7-2 and TRBJ2-1; TRBD2 agrees at 14 bases. Germline CDR1 is SGHTA and CDR2 is FQGNSA. Trimming removed 5 bases from V and 9 bases from J; junction bases left unmatched: 9. CDR3 length equals 16 residues. In DNA form, the CDR3 reads TGTGCCAGCAGCCCCCCGACTAGCGGGGGGGGTACTGAGCAGTTCTTC. This sequence encodes CASSPPTSGGGTEQFF.

This clone was seen once. The chain links TRBV2 to TRBJ2-2; 10 bases fit TRBD1. Trimming took 8 bases from V and 4 from J; bases not matched to a gene: 7. The CDR3 is 15 amino acids. Germline values: CDR1 SNHLY, CDR2 FYNNEI. The DNA for the CDR3 is TGTGCCAGCCGGACAGGGGGTGAAGGCACCGGGGAGCTGTTTTTT. Protein: CASRTGGEGTGELFF. The variable domain in full, with the rest retrieved from reference TRBV2 and TRBJ2-2, is EPEVTQTPSHQVTQMGQEVILRCVPISNHLYFYWYRQILGQKVEFLVSFYNNEISEKSEIFDDQFSVERPDGSNFTLKIRSTKLEDSAMYFCASRTGGEGTGELFFGEGSRLTVL.

The genes are TRBV5-1 and TRBJ2-5, with D tentatively TRBD1 (6 bases). The germline V gene has CDR1 SGHRS and CDR2 YFSETQ. The CDR3 runs to 13 residues. Trimming pared 7 bases from V and 2 bases from J, leaving 12 bases between. Here the CDR3 reads CASGGLSQETQYF. The DNA of the CDR3 is TGCGCCAGCGGGGGCCTATCTCAAGAGACCCAGTACTTC.

The V call is TRBV5-4, the J call TRBJ2-3; no clear D gene. Germline V lookup: CDR1 SGHNT, CDR2 YYREEE (reference sequence). V was cut by 2 bases and J by 1 base, with 11 bases left in between. The CDR3 totals 15 residues. CDR3 DNA sequence: TGTGCCAGCAGCTTTACGGGTCGCGGCACAGATACGCAGTATTTT. This encodes CASSFTGRGTDTQYF.

This rearrangement joins TRBV7-9 to TRBJ2-1; a possible D gene is TRBD1 (6 bases). The CDR3 totals 18 residues. The germline V gene has CDR1 SEHNR and CDR2 FQNEAQ (reference sequence). Trimming left V 5 bases short and J 0 bases short, with 20 bases between. As DNA, the CDR3 is TGTGCCAGCAGCCCCCCGGGGCAGGGGCCGAGCTCCTACAATGAGCAGTTCTTC. Translation gives CASSPPGQGPSSYNEQFF.

The table lists this clone with a count of one. V is TRBV7-2 and J is TRBJ2-5; D ambiguous. Trimming took off 3 bases at V and 2 bases at J, with 13 bases between the two ends. Looked up from germline, CDR1 is SGHTA and CDR2 is FQGNSA. There are 15 residues in the CDR3. CDR3 nucleotides: TGTGCCAGCAGCTTTGGCGGTTTCGGACAAGAGACCCAGTACTTC. Translating it yields CASSFGGFGQETQYF.

CDR3 coding DNA: TGTGCCAGCAGCATCGGGACAGGGGATGAAAAACTGTTTTTT. This translates into CASSIGTGDEKLFF. This sequence joins TRBV9 and TRBJ1-4; 10 bases are a match to TRBD1. CDR3 length equals 14 residues. V dropped 4 bases and J dropped 6; count of bases not matched to a gene: 3. The germline gives CDR1 SGDLS, CDR2 YYNGEE.